This T cell receptor (beta chain) appears in the sequencing data of a study of blood T cells in healthy people across ages. Whole-study findings and limits: Older age went with lower TCR beta diversity per million T cells, in a roughly linear way.

A second PCR of 7 to 11 cycles used a sample-barcoded 5' primer and a J-beta primer mix. TCRdb reprocessed the 5' RACE reads with MiXCR, giving one entry per CDR3 protein. The sample lists 650,000 to 900,000 distinct CDR3 sequences; approximately 65% were seen once. This clonotype was detected only a few times. What it binds is not known. The sequence was obtained from a young man in good health. Source material: blood.

The CDR3 reads CASRKRGKLFF. The CDR3 region has the DNA TGTGCCAGCAGAAAGCGTGGGAAACTGTTTTTT. The rearrangement uses TRBV6-5 and TRBJ1-4; D not resolved. The CDR3 consists of 11 residues. The germline V gene encodes CDR1 MNHEY and CDR2 SVGAGI. Trimming left V 6 bases short and J 11 bases short, with 10 bases between.